These T cell receptor beta chains were read from a single sample in a study of blood T cell repertoires in COVID-19. TCRdb's copy holds only in-frame clones and misses some; the assay was immunoSEQ multiplex PCR. The sample yields 270,000 or so clones, 84% seen once. Material: peripheral blood. The receptors derive from a human donor with COVID-19, enrolled during active disease. The donor label of this sample is uncertain. The CDR3 runs from the conserved cysteine through the conserved F or W. A D gene is named only where the DNA matches it firmly. A clone size is listed for some rows: how often the clone was seen (once, few, many), or a class if it is expanded.

v_call	clone_size	j_call	d_call	cdr3_nt	cdr3_aa
TRBV19	.	TRBJ1-1	.	TGTGCCAGTAGTGGGCAGGGGAACACTGAAGCTTTCTTT	CASSGQGNTEAFF
TRBV5-1	.	TRBJ1-4	.	TGCGCCAGCAGCTTAGGGCAGGGTCCGCGAAAACTGTTTTTT	CASSLGQGPRKLFF
TRBV3-1/TRBV3-2	.	TRBJ1-1	.	TGTGCCAGCAGCCAAGTCGCGGGGGAAACTGAAGCTTTCTTT	CASSQVAGETEAFF
TRBV7-2	.	TRBJ2-6	TRBD2	TGTGCCAGCAGCTTAGACTGGGCGGGGGGTTCTGGGGCCAACGTCCTGACTTTC	CASSLDWAGGSGANVLTF
TRBV11-2	.	TRBJ2-7	.	TGTGCCAGCAGCCAAGAGGCTAGGCGATACGAGCAGTACTTC	CASSQEARRYEQYF
TRBV27	once	TRBJ2-5	.	TGTGCCAGCAGTTTTAGTCCAGGGTGGGAGACCCAGTACTTC	CASSFSPGWETQYF
TRBV7-8	few	TRBJ2-7	.	TGTGCCAGCAGCTCAATCTCCTACGAGCAGTACTTC	CASSSISYEQYF
TRBV29-1	.	TRBJ2-7	.	TGCAGCGTGAAAGGCACAGTCTACGAGCAGTACTTC	CSVKGTVYEQYF
TRBV4-1	.	TRBJ1-4	TRBD1	TGCGCCAGCAGCCAGCTCGGGACAGGGAACGAAAAACTGTTTTTT	CASSQLGTGNEKLFF
TRBV30	.	TRBJ1-2	TRBD1	TGTGCCTGGAGTTCGACAGGGGACTATGGCTACACCTTC	CAWSSTGDYGYTF
TRBV6-5	.	TRBJ1-2	TRBD1	TGTGCCAGCAGCTCCACGGGACAGGGCGTAAATGGCTACACCTTC	CASSSTGQGVNGYTF
TRBV18	.	TRBJ2-7	TRBD2	TGTGCCAGCTCACCGCGGACTAGCGGGAGCGGACACTCCTACGAGCAGTACTTC	CASSPRTSGSGHSYEQYF
TRBV18	.	TRBJ2-7	TRBD1	TGTGCCAGCTCACATCGGGACAGGAGCTCCTACGAGCAGTACTTC	CASSHRDRSSYEQYF
TRBV18	.	TRBJ2-3	.	TGTGCCAGCTCAAGGACAGGCACAGATACGCAGTATTTT	CASSRTGTDTQYF
TRBV30	.	TRBJ1-5	TRBD1	TGTGCCTGGAGTGTAATGGGGGCAGGGGGCGATGAAGGCAATCAGCCCCAGCATTTT	CAWSVMGAGGDEGNQPQHF
TRBV7-2	.	TRBJ1-2	TRBD1	TGTGCCAGCAGCTTAGACCTAGGACAGGGGGCTAGAATGGGCTACACCTTC	CASSLDLGQGARMGYTF
TRBV7-9	.	TRBJ2-1	.	TGTGCCAGCAGCTTTGGGCCTTACAATGAGCAGTTCTTC	CASSFGPYNEQFF
TRBV11-1	once	TRBJ1-1	TRBD1	TGTGCCAGCAGCCCCGGGACAGCAATCACTGAAGCTTTCTTT	CASSPGTAITEAFF
TRBV6-5	.	TRBJ1-1	.	TGTGCCAGCAGTTACATCGGGACAGAAGCTTTCTTT	CASSYIGTEAFF
TRBV9	many	TRBJ2-7	.	TGTGCCAGCAGCGGCGCTGGGGGCGGGCCCTCATACGAGCAGTACTTC	CASSGAGGGPSYEQYF
TRBV20-1	.	TRBJ2-3	.	TGCAGTGCTAGTTTGCCTAGCAGTGCTAGCACAGATACGCAGTATTTT	CSASLPSSASTDTQYF
TRBV7-9	.	TRBJ1-5	TRBD1	TGTGCCAGCAGCTACGGGACAGGTGATCAGCCCCAGCATTTT	CASSYGTGDQPQHF
TRBV10-3	few	TRBJ1-4	TRBD1	TGTGCCACGGGACCGGGACAGGGGGGACCAGGGAATGAAAAACTGTTTTTT	CATGPGQGGPGNEKLFF
TRBV6-2/TRBV6-3	few	TRBJ2-7	TRBD1	TGTGCCAGCAGTCCGCACAGGGGGATGTCCCAAAACGAGCAGTACTTC	CASSPHRGMSQNEQYF
TRBV28	.	TRBJ2-1	TRBD2	TGTGCCAGCAGTTTACTAGCGGGAGGGCTAACCTACAATGAGCAGTTCTTC	CASSLLAGGLTYNEQFF
TRBV5-1	few	TRBJ2-1	TRBD2	TGCGCCAGCAGCTTTCTAGCGGGAGGTGGCAATGAGCAGTTCTTC	CASSFLAGGGNEQFF
TRBV5-1	.	TRBJ2-7	TRBD2	TGCGCCAGCAGCTGGGGACTAGCGGGACCCCAGGAGCAGTACTTC	CASSWGLAGPQEQYF
TRBV19	.	TRBJ1-4	.	TGTGCCAGTAGTATAGATTACCGGGGTAATGAAAAACTGTTTTTT	CASSIDYRGNEKLFF
TRBV18	.	TRBJ2-7	.	TGTGCCAGCTCACTACTAGAACGGGGGGAGCAGTACTTC	CASSLLERGEQYF
TRBV28	once	TRBJ1-2	.	TGTGCCAGCAAGCCTGCTAACTATGGCTACACCTTC	CASKPANYGYTF
TRBV5-1	.	TRBJ1-1	TRBD1	TGCGCCAGCACCCAGACAGGGGGTACCGCTGAAGCTTTCTTT	CASTQTGGTAEAFF
TRBV24-1	.	TRBJ2-5	.	TGTGCCACCAGTGATTTTGGCGGGCGGGGCCGGGGAGAGACCCAGTACTTC	CATSDFGGRGRGETQYF
TRBV28	few	TRBJ2-5	TRBD1	TGTGCCAGCAGTTCCACCTACGGGACAGGGGGGTCCCAGTACTTC	CASSSTYGTGGSQYF
TRBV5-1	.	TRBJ2-1	TRBD2	TGCGCCAGCAGCCTAGGACTAGCGGGATATTCCTACAATGAGCAGTTCTTC	CASSLGLAGYSYNEQFF
TRBV23-1	few	TRBJ2-7	TRBD1	TGCGCCAGCAGTAGGTTTTGGGGACAGGGACCTCACTCTCCCTACGAGCAGTACTTC	CASSRFWGQGPHSPYEQYF
TRBV19	.	TRBJ1-2	TRBD1	TGTGCCAGTAGTATTATAGGCGGACAGGGCAGTATCCCCGGCTACACCTTC	CASSIIGGQGSIPGYTF
TRBV6-5	.	TRBJ2-5	.	TGTGCCAGCAGACCTGCGAGTTACCAAGAGACCCAGTACTTC	CASRPASYQETQYF
TRBV5-4	once	TRBJ2-1	TRBD2	TGTGCCAGCAGCGCCGGACTAGCGGGACGTCGAAGTTACAATGAGCAGTTCTTC	CASSAGLAGRRSYNEQFF
TRBV6-6	.	TRBJ2-7	.	TGTGCCAGCAGTTATTTCGGACAGCTCCAAGGGGAGCAGTACTTC	CASSYFGQLQGEQYF
TRBV4-1	.	TRBJ2-2	.	TGCGCCAGCAGCCCCCAGGTGACAGTACGTGCTACCGGGGAGCTGTTTTTT	CASSPQVTVRATGELFF
TRBV28	.	TRBJ1-2	.	TGTGCCAGCAGTTTATCCAGTGGAGCCTATGGCTACACCTTC	CASSLSSGAYGYTF
TRBV19	once	TRBJ1-5	TRBD1	TGTGCCAGTAGCACACAGGGGTATCAGCCCCAGCATTTT	CASSTQGYQPQHF
TRBV30	.	TRBJ1-6	.	TGTGCCTGGAGTCGGACAGCAAGCAATTCACCCCTCCACTTT	CAWSRTASNSPLHF
TRBV6-6	.	TRBJ1-4	.	TGTGCCAGCAGTTACCAGGTCTTGTCTGAAAAACTGTTTTTT	CASSYQVLSEKLFF
TRBV7-6	.	TRBJ1-1	TRBD1	TGTGCCAGCAGCTTACGCCATGGGTCAGGGGGCTCCTCCACTGAAGCTTTCTTT	CASSLRHGSGGSSTEAFF
TRBV5-4	once	TRBJ1-1	.	TGTGCCAGCAGCTTGGGGTCCAGGGCGAACACTGAAGCTTTCTTT	CASSLGSRANTEAFF
TRBV28	.	TRBJ2-7	TRBD1	TGTGCCAGCAGCCGCCCCGGGACAGGGGGCTACGAGCAGTACTTC	CASSRPGTGGYEQYF
TRBV5-1	once	TRBJ1-1	.	TGCGCCAGCAGCTTGATGCAGGGGAACACTGAAGCTTTCTTT	CASSLMQGNTEAFF
TRBV5-8	.	TRBJ1-2	TRBD1	TGTGCCAGCAGCTTAACCAGACAGGGGAATGGCTACACCTTC	CASSLTRQGNGYTF
TRBV7-9	.	TRBJ1-3	.	TGTGCCAGCAGCGCCTCGTGGGCTAATGGAAACACCATATATTTT	CASSASWANGNTIYF
TRBV29-1	.	TRBJ2-1	TRBD2	TGCAGCGCGGGGACTAGCGGGAGTGGGAATGAGCAGTTCTTC	CSAGTSGSGNEQFF
TRBV5-6	.	TRBJ2-3	TRBD1	TGTGCCAGCAGCTCCGGGACAGGGAATGTAGCAGATACGCAGTATTTT	CASSSGTGNVADTQYF
TRBV6-4	.	TRBJ1-1	.	TGTGCCAGCAGTGCAGAATTGAACACTGAAGCTTTCTTT	CASSAELNTEAFF
TRBV3-1/TRBV3-2	.	TRBJ2-1	.	TGTGCCAGCAGCCCCTGGACAGTTTCGGGCTCCTACAATGAGCAGTTCTTC	CASSPWTVSGSYNEQFF
TRBV30	.	TRBJ2-7	.	TGTGCCTGGAGTGTAAATGTGGGGCCAGTATACGAGCAGTACTTC	CAWSVNVGPVYEQYF
TRBV19	once	TRBJ1-1	TRBD1	TGTGCCAGTAGTACCGGGACAGGCAACACTGAAGCTTTCTTT	CASSTGTGNTEAFF
TRBV3-1/TRBV3-2	.	TRBJ2-1	TRBD2	TGTGCCAGCAGCCAGGGGACTAGCGGGAGGGCCAATGAGCAGTTCTTC	CASSQGTSGRANEQFF